The TCR beta chain described here comes from a study of blood T cells in healthy people across ages. Study-level results: Naive CD4+ cell counts and diversity both ran higher in long-lived than in aged donors.

Germline V gene data show CDR1 as DFQATT and CDR2 as SNEGSKA (reference sequence). Trimming shortened V by 6 bases and J by 8 bases, and 10 bases separated the two germline ends. This CDR3 spans 11 amino acids. Of note for this clonotype: Its target is unknown.

A J-beta primer mix and a sample-barcoded 5' primer were used in a second PCR of about 7 to 12 cycles. Each cDNA molecule carried a tag from a template-switch adaptor that contained 12 random nucleotides. In TCRdb, the 5' RACE reads were re-called with MiXCR into one record per CDR3 protein. The data show about 680,000 distinct CDR3 sequences, around 45% seen once. The chain employs TRBV20-1 and TRBJ1-4; D unresolved. The sequence derives from a woman in her sixties or seventies in good health. Sequencing was performed on blood. CDR3 region: CSAPTGEKLFF. The CDR3 DNA reads TGCAGTGCCCCTACGGGGGAAAAACTGTTTTTT.